The 29 T cell receptor beta chains reported below all come from one sample, sequenced in a study of identical twins. From the 5' RACE reads, TCRdb called clonotypes with MiXCR, one entry per CDR3 protein. The table has 1.5 million to 2 million distinct CDR3 sequences, less than 40% seen once; the top ten hold 0.27%. Sequenced material: cord blood. The origin of the receptors is a newborn girl in good health.

There are many counts of this clonotype. The CDR3 spells CASSLRTGANYGYTF. The CDR3 DNA reads as TGTGCCAGCAGTTTAAGGACAGGGGCTAACTATGGCTACACCTTC. This rearrangement joins TRBV27 to TRBJ1-2, with TRBD1 matching over 9 bases. Germline V gene data show CDR1 as MNHEY and CDR2 as SMNVEV (reference sequence). J lost 0 bases, V lost 2 bases, and 1 base had no gene match. This CDR3 has 15 amino acids.

CDR3 in amino acids: CASRALNEQYF. The CDR3 DNA reads TGCGCCAGCAGGGCCCTCAATGAGCAGTACTTC. The chain uses TRBV5-1 and TRBJ2-5; D gene unclear. V gave up 5 bases and J gave up 11 bases, with 13 bases separating them. The germline gives CDR1 SGHRS, CDR2 YFSETQ. The CDR3 consists of 11 residues.

The V and J genes are TRBV5-1 and TRBJ1-1; TRBD1 might be the D (5 bases). The CDR3 extends over 15 amino acids. Germline CDR1 reads SGHRS; CDR2 reads YFSETQ. V was trimmed by 1 base and J by 7 bases, leaving 17 bases between them. CDR3 coding DNA: TGCGCCAGCAGCTTGTTTATCTCCCTTGGGGGTGAAGCTTTCTTT. Translated, it gives CASSLFISLGGEAFF.

This sequence joins TRBV6-5 and TRBJ2-1; no reliable D call. Trimming left V 3 bases short and J 8 bases short, with 17 bases between. The CDR3 extends over 15 amino acids. Germline assignment: CDR1 MNHEY and CDR2 SVGAGI. In nucleotides, the CDR3 is TGTGCCAGCAGTTATGGGGTTTTGGGTGGGGATGAGCAGTTCTTC. Translation gives CASSYGVLGGDEQFF.

This clonotype was detected many times. At one end the junction does not follow the germline gene, possibly because of a read error. The rearrangement links TRBV5-1 to TRBJ2-3; 7 bases line up with TRBD1. CDR1 and CDR2 (germline): SGHRS, YFSETQ. CDR3 length equals 14 residues. DNA for the CDR3: TGTGCCAGCAGTAGACAGGGTCCCACAGATACGCAGTATTTT. Its protein is CASSRQGPTDTQYF.

This clonotype was counted a few times. The chain uses TRBV5-1 and TRBJ2-1; TRBD2 aligns across 11 bases. With V trimmed by 0 bases and J by 7 bases, 6 bases remained unmatched. Germline assignment: CDR1 SGHRS and CDR2 YFSETQ. The CDR3 is made up of 16 amino acids. The CDR3: CASSLAPSGRWNEQFF. The CDR3 coding sequence is TGCGCCAGCAGCTTGGCCCCTAGCGGGAGGTGGAATGAGCAGTTCTTC.

The genes are TRBV20-1 and TRBJ2-5; D is ambiguous. Near its end, the DNA agrees better with TRBJ2-7, so the J call may be wrong. Germline-derived CDR1 and CDR2 are DFQATT and SNEGSKA (reference sequence). The CDR3 totals 10 residues. The CDR3 DNA follows: TGCAGTGCTAGTATCCACGAGCAGTACTTC. Amino acid sequence: CSASIHEQYF.

This rearrangement joins TRBV4-2 to TRBJ2-4, with 10 bases lining up with TRBD2. Per germline, CDR1 LGHNA and CDR2 YNFKEQ. V was clipped by 0 bases and J by 13 bases; unmatched bases: 9. The CDR3 runs 15 residues. In DNA, the CDR3 is TGTGCCAGCAGCCAAGACGGGACTAGCGCAATAGAGCAGTACTTC. Translating it yields CASSQDGTSAIEQYF.

This clonotype was found a few times. The chain carries TRBV28 and TRBJ2-7, with a tentative D call TRBD2 (6 bases). Between the trimmed V and J ends, which lost 6 bases and 7 bases, there was a span of 16 bases. The CDR3 extends over 13 amino acids. Germline values: CDR1 MDHEN, CDR2 SYDVKM. The CDR3 DNA reads as TGTGCCAGCAGAGACGGGAGTCGGGCGGAGCAGTACTTC. Protein: CASRDGSRAEQYF.

The gene calls are TRBV7-9 and TRBJ1-4; possible D gene TRBD1, 5 bases. V was pared by 5 bases and J by 4 bases, with 14 bases between. From germline, CDR1 is SEHNR and CDR2 FQNEAQ (reference sequence). The CDR3 extends over 15 amino acids. CDR3 protein: CASSPGRKVNEKLFF. CDR3 sequence (DNA): TGTGCCAGCAGCCCAGGGCGAAAAGTTAATGAAAAACTGTTTTTT.

This clonotype has ten or more counts. The chain carries TRBV29-1 and TRBJ2-1, with D perhaps TRBD2 (6 bases). The V gene lost 0 bases and the J gene lost 2 bases, with 14 bases spanning the gap. Germline loops: CDR1 SQVTM, CDR2 ANQGSEA. CDR3 length equals 16 residues. CDR3 residues: CSVEDHAGGPYNEQFF. As DNA, the CDR3 is TGCAGCGTTGAAGATCATGCCGGGGGACCCTACAATGAGCAGTTCTTC.

The chain links TRBV10-3 to TRBJ1-6, with 7 bases identical to TRBD1. The CDR3 sequence is 13 residues long. Germline lookup yields CDR1 ENHRY and CDR2 SYGVKD. DNA for the CDR3: TGTGCAGCTAATCGGGACAGTAATTCACCCCTCCACTTT. As protein: CAANRDSNSPLHF.

This clonotype came up a few times. The rearrangement links TRBV4-2 to TRBJ2-3; 8 bases are shared with TRBD2. This CDR3 is 14 amino acids long. V gave up 5 bases and J gave up 5 bases; unmatched junction bases: 6. CDR1 and CDR2 (germline): LGHNA, YNFKEQ. CDR3 sequence reads: CASSETSDGDTQYF. CDR3 nucleotides: TGTGCCAGCAGCGAGACTAGCGATGGAGATACGCAGTATTTT.

The gene calls are TRBV20-1 and TRBJ1-2, with 7 bases aligning to TRBD1. Per germline, CDR1 DFQATT and CDR2 SNEGSKA (reference sequence). With 1 base clipped from V and 4 bases from J, the junction kept 15 bases outside the gene matches. The CDR3 is made up of 17 amino acids. The CDR3 loop is CSARAGGHAQFRYGYTF. As DNA, the CDR3 is TGCAGTGCTAGAGCAGGGGGTCATGCCCAATTCCGCTATGGCTACACCTTC.

This clonotype was counted between two and nine times. CDR3 sequence reads: CASSQEPGQGKVNYGYTF. CDR3 in DNA: TGTGCCAGCAGCCAAGAGCCGGGACAGGGGAAGGTTAACTATGGCTACACCTTC. This chain links TRBV4-2 with TRBJ1-2; 10 nucleotides line up with TRBD1. Germline V gene data show CDR1 as LGHNA and CDR2 as YNFKEQ. Unmatched junction bases numbered 8, after V lost 0 bases and J lost 1 base. The CDR3 covers 18 residues.

This clonotype was observed a few times. This chain connects TRBV4-2 to TRBJ2-7; D remains ambiguous. Trimming took 0 bases from V and 4 from J, leaving 7 bases between them. Germline V gene data show CDR1 as LGHNA and CDR2 as YNFKEQ. CDR3 length equals 13 residues. In DNA, the CDR3 is TGTGCCAGCAGCCAAGAGGTGGTGTACGAGCAGTACTTC. This sequence encodes CASSQEVVYEQYF.

This sequence joins TRBV12-3 or TRBV12-4 and TRBJ2-7, with 8 nucleotides matching TRBD1. The V and J ends lost 8 bases and 6 bases, in that order; junction bases with no gene match: 6. CDR3 length equals 12 residues. The CDR3 nucleotides read TGTGCCAGCGGGAGGACAGGGTCCGAGCAGTACTTC. It translates to CASGRTGSEQYF.

The chain uses TRBV20-1 and TRBJ1-2, with unresolved D. V was cut by 3 bases and J by 0 bases, with 8 bases left in between. Germline V lookup: CDR1 DFQATT, CDR2 SNEGSKA (reference sequence). This CDR3 comprises 13 residues. CDR3 nucleotide sequence: TGCAGTGCTAGTGCGGCCCCTAACTATGGCTACACCTTC. Protein: CSASAAPNYGYTF.

J is TRBJ2-5 and V is TRBV10-3; TRBD2 agrees at 8 bases. CDR1 is ENHRY and CDR2 is SYGVKD in the germline V gene. Trimming cost V 4 bases and J 2 bases; bases outside gene matches: 6. The CDR3 loop spans 15 amino acids. The CDR3 DNA reads as TGTGCCATCAGTGGTAGACTAGCGTCACAAGAGACCCAGTACTTC. Protein: CAISGRLASQETQYF.

The CDR3 loop is CAIRRQAYNSPLHF. The CDR3 DNA reads TGTGCCATCAGAAGACAGGCCTATAATTCACCCCTCCACTTT. The chain is built from TRBV10-3 and TRBJ1-6; D is possibly TRBD1 (6 bases). Germline CDR1 is ENHRY and CDR2 is SYGVKD. The CDR3 has 14 residues. The V gene lost 6 bases and the J gene lost 2 bases, with 8 bases spanning the gap.

Worth noting for this clonotype: The junction and the germline gene differ at one end; a read error may be behind it. The chain employs TRBV6-6 and TRBJ2-1; D is perhaps TRBD2 (5 bases). The end of the DNA aligns better with TRBJ2-7, so the J call may be wrong. The CDR3 is made up of 13 amino acids. Germline V gives CDR1 MNHNY, CDR2 SVGAGI (reference sequence). CDR3 nucleotide sequence: TGTGCCAGCGGTTACGGGATGGGGAATGAGCAGTACTTC. Translated: CASGYGMGNEQYF.

This clonotype was seen more than once but under ten times. The rearrangement links TRBV20-1 to TRBJ2-7, with TRBD2 as a possible D gene (6 bases). Trimming pared 0 bases from V and 2 bases from J, leaving 20 bases between. The germline CDR1 and CDR2 sequences are DFQATT and SNEGSKA (reference sequence). The CDR3 length is 17 residues. CDR3 region: CSARDPLVVGGTYEQYF. CDR3 in DNA: TGCAGTGCTAGAGATCCCCTCGTGGTCGGGGGAACCTACGAGCAGTACTTC.

This clonotype was found a few times. The V and J genes are TRBV20-1 and TRBJ1-2; 9 bases are shared with TRBD1. The CDR3 contains 14 residues. Trimming removed 5 bases from V and 4 bases from J; junction bases left unmatched: 8. CDR1 DFQATT and CDR2 SNEGSKA come from the germline V gene (reference sequence). CDR3: CSAPKQGAVYGYTF. The CDR3 DNA follows: TGCAGTGCTCCGAAACAGGGGGCTGTCTATGGCTACACCTTC.

The sample holds a few counts of this clonotype. This chain connects TRBV3-1 to TRBJ2-7, with TRBD1 matching over 9 bases. The CDR3 loop spans 16 amino acids. J was trimmed by 3 bases and V by 0 bases; bases with no gene match: 6. CDR1 and CDR2 (germline): LGHDT, YNNKEL (reference sequence). The CDR3 here is CASSQDLGTGRYEQYF. The CDR3 nucleotides are TGTGCCAGCAGCCAAGATTTGGGGACAGGGCGCTACGAGCAGTACTTC.

This clonotype was counted only a few times. This chain uses TRBV5-1 with TRBJ2-7; 8 nucleotides match TRBD1. Per the germline V gene, CDR1 is SGHRS and CDR2 is YFSETQ. CDR3 length: 17 residues. V lost 0 bases and J lost 1; bases outside the gene matches: 9. The CDR3 is CASSLGYGTGSSYEQYF. The CDR3 DNA reads as TGCGCCAGCAGCTTGGGGTACGGGACAGGTAGTTCCTACGAGCAGTACTTC.

The chain is built from TRBV7-2 and TRBJ2-5; 9 bases are a match to TRBD2. Germline V gene data show CDR1 as SGHTA and CDR2 as FQGNSA. With 1 base clipped from V and 2 bases from J, the junction kept 5 bases outside the gene matches. The CDR3 sequence is 16 residues long. CDR3 in amino acids: CASSLVVAGGQETQYF. The CDR3 DNA sequence: TGTGCCAGCAGCTTAGTTGTCGCGGGAGGGCAAGAGACCCAGTACTTC. The whole variable domain, remainder taken from reference TRBV7-2 and TRBJ2-5, is GAGVSQSPSNKVTEKGKDVELRCDPISGHTALYWYRQSLGQGLEFLIYFQGNSAPDKSGLPSDRFSAERTGGSVSTLTIQRTQQEDSAVYLCASSLVVAGGQETQYFGPGTRLLVL.

This sequence joins TRBV6-1 and TRBJ1-4; possibly TRBD1 for D (5 bases). The ends were cut back, 3 bases at V and 0 bases at J, with 11 bases in the middle. Germline CDR1 MNHNS, CDR2 SASEGT. The CDR3 runs to 16 residues. CDR3 coding DNA: TGTGCCAGCAGTGAGACAGTAACCCCAACTAATGAAAAACTGTTTTTT. It specifies CASSETVTPTNEKLFF.

This clonotype was seen ten or more times. The chain combines TRBV10-3 with TRBJ2-7; D is perhaps TRBD1 or TRBD2 (5 bases each). Trimming took off 1 base at V and 6 bases at J, with 7 bases between the two ends. Germline CDR1 reads ENHRY; CDR2 reads SYGVKD. The CDR3 runs to 12 residues. CDR3 nucleotides: TGTGCCATCAGTGAGTACGGGGCCGAGCAGTACTTC. This sequence encodes CAISEYGAEQYF.

This chain uses TRBV4-1 with TRBJ2-5, with D hard to call. V was pared by 0 bases and J by 11 bases, with 22 bases between. From germline, CDR1 is MGHRA and CDR2 YSYEKL. The CDR3 is made up of 16 amino acids. The CDR3 region is CASSQELGFRVTEQYF. DNA of the CDR3: TGCGCCAGCAGCCAAGAATTAGGTTTTCGGGTTACTGAGCAGTACTTC.